The T cell receptor beta chain under discussion was sequenced for a study of T cell changes during pregnancy in multiple sclerosis. This clone has just a few counts. CDR3 length: 15 residues. The germline V gene has CDR1 GTSNPN and CDR2 SVGIG (reference sequence). With V trimmed by 2 bases and J by 5 bases, 9 bases remained unmatched. Generated by immunoSEQ multiplex PCR, the TCRdb table keeps only in-frame clones and is missing some. This sample has approximately 43,000 clones, with about 92% found just once. This specimen consisted of CD8+ T cells from peripheral blood mononuclear cells, obtained in the first trimester of pregnancy. The V gene is TRBV30, the J gene TRBJ1-1, with 9 bases fitting TRBD1. The origin of this receptor is a female donor with multiple sclerosis, enrolled in a pregnancy study. DNA of the CDR3: TGTGCCTGGAGTCCCACAGGGGGCGCTGGGACTGAAGCTTTCTTT. Translated: CAWSPTGGAGTEAFF.